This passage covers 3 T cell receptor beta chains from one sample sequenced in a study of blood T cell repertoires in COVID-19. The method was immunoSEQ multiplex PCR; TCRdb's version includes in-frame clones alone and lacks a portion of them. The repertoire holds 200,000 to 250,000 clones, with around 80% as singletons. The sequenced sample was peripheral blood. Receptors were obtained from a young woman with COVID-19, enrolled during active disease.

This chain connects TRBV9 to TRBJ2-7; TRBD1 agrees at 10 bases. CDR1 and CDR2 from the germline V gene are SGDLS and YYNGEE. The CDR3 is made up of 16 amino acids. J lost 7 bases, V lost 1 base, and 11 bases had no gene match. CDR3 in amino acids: CASSVKDRQGAGEQYF. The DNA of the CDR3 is TGTGCCAGCAGCGTAAAGGATAGACAGGGGGCAGGAGAGCAGTACTTC.

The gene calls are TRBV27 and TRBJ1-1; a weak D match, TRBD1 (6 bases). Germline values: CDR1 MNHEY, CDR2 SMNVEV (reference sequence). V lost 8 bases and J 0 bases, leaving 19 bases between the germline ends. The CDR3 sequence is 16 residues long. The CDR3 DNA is TGTGCCAGCCGCAAAGAGAGGACAGTCTTGAACACTGAAGCTTTCTTT. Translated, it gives CASRKERTVLNTEAFF.

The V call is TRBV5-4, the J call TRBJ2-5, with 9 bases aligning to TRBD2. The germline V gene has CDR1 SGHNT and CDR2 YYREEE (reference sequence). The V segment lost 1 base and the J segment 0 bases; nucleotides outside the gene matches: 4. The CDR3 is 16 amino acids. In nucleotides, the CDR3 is TGTGCCAGCAGCTTGTCTAGCGGGGCGTACCAAGAGACCCAGTACTTC. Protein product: CASSLSSGAYQETQYF.